This T cell receptor beta chain is from a study of blood T cells in healthy people across ages. The study's findings and limits: Naive CD4+ cell counts and diversity both ran higher in long-lived than in aged donors.

A second about 7 to 12 cycle PCR used barcoded and J-beta primers. Every sample gave at least 2.5 million paired-end reads containing CDR3. TCRdb used MiXCR to reprocess the 5' RACE reads, holding one entry per CDR3 protein. The sample yields around 1,900,000 distinct CDR3 sequences, about two fifths seen once. The germline V gene has CDR1 LGHNA and CDR2 YSLEER. The CDR3 totals 15 residues. V was pared by 0 bases and J by 4 bases, with 9 bases between. Donors gave around 10 milliliters of peripheral blood apiece. Of note for this clonotype: Its antigen is not known.

Sequencing was done on a sample of blood. The TCR sequence derives from a human donor in good health. The chain couples TRBV4-3 to TRBJ1-4, with D uncertain. The CDR3 is CASSQDGSNNEKLFF. The CDR3 DNA is TGCGCCAGCAGCCAAGATGGGAGTAATAATGAAAAACTGTTTTTT.